This T cell receptor (beta chain) was identified in a study of identical twins. Germline assignment: CDR1 SGHTA and CDR2 FQGNSA. There are 16 residues in the CDR3. Trimming cost V 6 bases and J 3 bases; bases outside gene matches: 8. General study points: Zero-insertion analyses were open to partial confounding by invariant MAIT and iNKT cells.

TCRdb reprocessed the 5' RACE reads with MiXCR, giving one entry per CDR3 protein. The repertoire holds hundreds of thousands of distinct CDR3 sequences, with roughly 20% as singletons. This clonotype was detected a few times. Its specificity is not known. This same sample was also taken into another study, of T cells expressing NK-cell markers. That work states: These clonotypes, the leaders elsewhere, also led the CD3+CD56-NKG2C+ fraction in four donors.

The sequenced material came from PBMCs. This TCR was recovered from a woman aged 18 to 35 in good health. J is TRBJ2-1 and V is TRBV7-2, with 10 bases matching TRBD2. The DNA of the CDR3 is TGTGCCAGCAGACTAGGACTAGCGGACCTCTACAATGAGCAGTTCTTC. It specifies CASRLGLADLYNEQFF.